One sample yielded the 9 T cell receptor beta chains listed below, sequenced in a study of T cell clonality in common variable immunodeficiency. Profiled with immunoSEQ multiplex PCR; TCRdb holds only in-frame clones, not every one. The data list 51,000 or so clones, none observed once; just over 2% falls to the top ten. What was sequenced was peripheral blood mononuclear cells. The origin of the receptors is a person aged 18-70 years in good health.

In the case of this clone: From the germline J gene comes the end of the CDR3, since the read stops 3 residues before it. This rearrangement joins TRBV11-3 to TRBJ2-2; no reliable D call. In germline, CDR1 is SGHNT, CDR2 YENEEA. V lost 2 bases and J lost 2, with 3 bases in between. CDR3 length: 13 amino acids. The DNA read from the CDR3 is TGTGCCAGCAGCTTATTAAACACCGGGGAG. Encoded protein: CASSLLNTGE. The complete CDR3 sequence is CASSLLNTGELFF.

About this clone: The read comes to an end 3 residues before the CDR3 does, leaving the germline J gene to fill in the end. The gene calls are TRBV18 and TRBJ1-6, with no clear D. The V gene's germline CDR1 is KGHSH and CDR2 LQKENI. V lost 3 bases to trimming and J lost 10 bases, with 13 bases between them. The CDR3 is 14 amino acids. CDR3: CASSPAALKSPLHF. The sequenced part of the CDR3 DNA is TGTGCCAGCTCACCGGCAGCGTTGAAGTCACCC.

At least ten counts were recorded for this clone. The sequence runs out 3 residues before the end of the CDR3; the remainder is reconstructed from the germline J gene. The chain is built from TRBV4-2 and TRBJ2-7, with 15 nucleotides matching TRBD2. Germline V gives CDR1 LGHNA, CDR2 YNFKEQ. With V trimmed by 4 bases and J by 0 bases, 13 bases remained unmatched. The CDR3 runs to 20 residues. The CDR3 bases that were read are TGTGCCAGCAGCCTGTCGAGGACTAGCGGGAGGGCCCTTGGCTCCTACGAG. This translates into CASSLSRTSGRALGSYE. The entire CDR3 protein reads CASSLSRTSGRALGSYEQYF.

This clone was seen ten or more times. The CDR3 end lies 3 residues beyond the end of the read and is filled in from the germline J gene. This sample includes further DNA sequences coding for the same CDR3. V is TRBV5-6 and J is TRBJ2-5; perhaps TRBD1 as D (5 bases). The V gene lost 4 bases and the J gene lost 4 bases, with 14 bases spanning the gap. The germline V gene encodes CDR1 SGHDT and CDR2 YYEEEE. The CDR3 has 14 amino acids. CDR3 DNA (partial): TGTGCCAGCAGCCCAGGAAGGGGCCTAGAGACC. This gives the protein CASSPGRGLET. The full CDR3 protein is CASSPGRGLETQYF. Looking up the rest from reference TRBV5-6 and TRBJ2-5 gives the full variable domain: DAGVTQSPTHLIKTRGQQVTLRCSPKSGHDTVSWYQQALGQGPQFIFQYYEEEERQRGNFPDRFSGHQFPNYSSELNVNALLLGDSALYLCASSPGRGLETQYFGPGTRLLVL.

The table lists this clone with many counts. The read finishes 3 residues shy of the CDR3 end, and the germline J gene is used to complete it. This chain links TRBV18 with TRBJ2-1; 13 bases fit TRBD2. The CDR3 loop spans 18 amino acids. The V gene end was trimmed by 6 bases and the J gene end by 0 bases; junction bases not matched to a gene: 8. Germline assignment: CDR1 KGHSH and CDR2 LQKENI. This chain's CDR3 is CASSGLAGASSSYNEQFF. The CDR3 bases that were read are TGTGCCAGCTCCGGACTAGCGGGAGCCTCAAGCTCCTACAATGAG.

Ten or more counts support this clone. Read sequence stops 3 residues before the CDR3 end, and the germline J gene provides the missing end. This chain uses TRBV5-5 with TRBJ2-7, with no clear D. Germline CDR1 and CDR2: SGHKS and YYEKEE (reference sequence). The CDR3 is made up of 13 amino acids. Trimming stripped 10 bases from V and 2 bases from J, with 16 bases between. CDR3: CACAHLETYEQYF. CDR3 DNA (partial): TGTGCCTGCGCCCACTTAGAGACCTACGAG.

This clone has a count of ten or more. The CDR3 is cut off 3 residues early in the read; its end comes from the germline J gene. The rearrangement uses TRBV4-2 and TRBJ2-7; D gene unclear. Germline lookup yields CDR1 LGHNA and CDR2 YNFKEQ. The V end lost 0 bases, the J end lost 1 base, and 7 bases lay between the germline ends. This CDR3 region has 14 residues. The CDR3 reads CASSQDGSSYEQYF. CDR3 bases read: TGTGCCAGCAGCCAAGATGGCAGTTCCTACGAG.

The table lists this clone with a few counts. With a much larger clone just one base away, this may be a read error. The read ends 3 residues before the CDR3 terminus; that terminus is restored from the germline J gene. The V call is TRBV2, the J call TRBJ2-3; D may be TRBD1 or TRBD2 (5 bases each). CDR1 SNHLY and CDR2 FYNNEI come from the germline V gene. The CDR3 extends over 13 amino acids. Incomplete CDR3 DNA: TGTGCCAGCAGGGCAGGGAGTCTTCAGCCG. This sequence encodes CASRAGSLQP. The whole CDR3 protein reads CASRAGSLQPQYF.

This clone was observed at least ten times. This CDR3 reads CASSQPRGDYGYTF. CDR3 DNA, as far as it was read: TGCGCCAGCAGCCAGCCCAGGGGTGACTATGGC. The genes are TRBV5-1 and TRBJ1-2; a possible D gene is TRBD1 (6 bases). With the read ending 3 residues before the CDR3 end, the germline J gene is used to fill in that end. The V gene lost 4 bases and the J gene lost 3 bases, with 13 bases spanning the gap. The germline CDR1 and CDR2 sequences are SGHRS and YFSETQ. This CDR3 region has 14 residues. Supplemented by reference TRBV5-1 and TRBJ1-2, the full variable domain reads KAGVTQTPRYLIKTRGQQVTLSCSPISGHRSVSWYQQTPGQGLQFLFEYFSETQRNKGNFPGRFSGRQFSNSRSEMNVSTLELGDSALYLCASSQPRGDYGYTFGSGTRLTVV.